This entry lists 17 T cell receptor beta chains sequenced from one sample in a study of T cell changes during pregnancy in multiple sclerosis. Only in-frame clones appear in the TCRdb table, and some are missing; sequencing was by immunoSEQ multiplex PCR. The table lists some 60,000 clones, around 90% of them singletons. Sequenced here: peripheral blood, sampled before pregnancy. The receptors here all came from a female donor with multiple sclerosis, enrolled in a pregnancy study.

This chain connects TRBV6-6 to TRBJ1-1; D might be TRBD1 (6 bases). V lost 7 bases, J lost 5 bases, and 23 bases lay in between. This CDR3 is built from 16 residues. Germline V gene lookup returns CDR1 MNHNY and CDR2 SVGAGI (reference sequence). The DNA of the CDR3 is TGTGCCAGCATAAAACGCCTAAACAGGGTGGGGACTGAAGCTTTCTTT. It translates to CASIKRLNRVGTEAFF.

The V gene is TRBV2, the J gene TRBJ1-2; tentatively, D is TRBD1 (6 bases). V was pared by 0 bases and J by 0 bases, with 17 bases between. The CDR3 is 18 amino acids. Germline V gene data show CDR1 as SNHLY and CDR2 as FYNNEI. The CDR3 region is CASSEARGGGIANYGYTF. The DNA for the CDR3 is TGTGCCAGCAGTGAAGCGCGGGGAGGGGGAATAGCTAACTATGGCTACACCTTC.

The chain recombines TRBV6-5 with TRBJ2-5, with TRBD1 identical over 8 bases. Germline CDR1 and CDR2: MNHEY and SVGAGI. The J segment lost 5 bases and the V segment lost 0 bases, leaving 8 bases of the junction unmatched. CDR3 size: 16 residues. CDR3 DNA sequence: TGTGCCAGCAGTTACTCGATGAGACAGGGGAAGGAGACCCAGTACTTC. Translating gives CASSYSMRQGKETQYF.

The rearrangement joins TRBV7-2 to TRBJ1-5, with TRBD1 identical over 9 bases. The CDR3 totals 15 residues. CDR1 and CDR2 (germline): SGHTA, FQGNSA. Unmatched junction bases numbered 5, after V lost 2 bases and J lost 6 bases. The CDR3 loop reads CASSLSGQGGQPQHF. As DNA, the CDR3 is TGTGCCAGCAGCTTATCGGGACAGGGAGGTCAGCCCCAGCATTTT.

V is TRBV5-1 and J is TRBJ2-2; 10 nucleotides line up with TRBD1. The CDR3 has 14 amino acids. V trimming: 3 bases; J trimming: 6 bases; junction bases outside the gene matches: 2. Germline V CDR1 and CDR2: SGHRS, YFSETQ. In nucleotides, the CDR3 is TGCGCCAGCAGCTCGGGACAGGGGCCCGGGGAGCTGTTTTTT. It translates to CASSSGQGPGELFF.

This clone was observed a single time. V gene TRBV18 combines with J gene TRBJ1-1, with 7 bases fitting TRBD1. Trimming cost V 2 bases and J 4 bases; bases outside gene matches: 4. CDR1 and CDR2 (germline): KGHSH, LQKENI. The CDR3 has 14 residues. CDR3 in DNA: TGTGCCAGCTCACCAGGGGCAGGGGGCACTGAAGCTTTCTTT. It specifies CASSPGAGGTEAFF.

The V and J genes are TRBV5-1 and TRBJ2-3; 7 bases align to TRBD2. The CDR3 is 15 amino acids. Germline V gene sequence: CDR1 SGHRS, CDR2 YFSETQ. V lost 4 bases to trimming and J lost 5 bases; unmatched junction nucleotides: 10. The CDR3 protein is CASSPGRGEGDTQYF. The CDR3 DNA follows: TGCGCCAGCAGCCCTGGACGGGGGGAGGGAGATACGCAGTATTTT.

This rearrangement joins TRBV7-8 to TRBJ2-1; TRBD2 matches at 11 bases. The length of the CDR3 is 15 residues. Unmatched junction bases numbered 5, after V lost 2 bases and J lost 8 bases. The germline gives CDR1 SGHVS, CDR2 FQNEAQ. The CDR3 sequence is CASSLLAGGTHEQFF. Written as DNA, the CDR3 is TGTGCCAGCAGCTTACTAGCGGGGGGTACTCATGAGCAGTTCTTC.

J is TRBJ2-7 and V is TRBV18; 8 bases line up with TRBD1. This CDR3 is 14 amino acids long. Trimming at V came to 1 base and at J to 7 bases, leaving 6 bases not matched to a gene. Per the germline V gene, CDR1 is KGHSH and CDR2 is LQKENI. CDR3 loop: CASSPQYRGREQYF. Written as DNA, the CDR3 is TGTGCCAGCTCACCACAGTACAGGGGGAGGGAGCAGTACTTC. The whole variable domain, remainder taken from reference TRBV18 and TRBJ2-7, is NAGVMQNPRHLVRRRGQEARLRCSPMKGHSHVYWYRQLPEEGLKFMVYLQKENIIDESGMPKERFSAEFPKEGPSILRIQQVVRGDSAAYFCASSPQYRGREQYFGPGTRLTVT.

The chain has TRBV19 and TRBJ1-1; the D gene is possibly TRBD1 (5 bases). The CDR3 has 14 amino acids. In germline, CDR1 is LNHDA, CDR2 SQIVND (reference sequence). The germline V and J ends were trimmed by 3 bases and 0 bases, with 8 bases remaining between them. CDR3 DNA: TGTGCCAGTAGTATTGCAGGGATGAACACTGAAGCTTTCTTT. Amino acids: CASSIAGMNTEAFF.

As DNA, the CDR3 is TGTGCCAGCAGCCCATACAGGGGCTATGGCTACACCTTC. Encoded protein: CASSPYRGYGYTF. The chain carries TRBV28 and TRBJ1-2, with 7 bases fitting TRBD1. With 6 bases clipped from V and 4 bases from J, the junction kept 5 bases outside the gene matches. The CDR3 is made up of 13 amino acids. From germline, CDR1 is MDHEN and CDR2 SYDVKM.

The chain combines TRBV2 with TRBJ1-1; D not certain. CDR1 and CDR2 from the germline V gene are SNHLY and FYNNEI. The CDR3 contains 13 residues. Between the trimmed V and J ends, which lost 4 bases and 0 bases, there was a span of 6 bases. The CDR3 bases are TGTGCCAGCAGTGGGGCCATGAACACTGAAGCTTTCTTT. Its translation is CASSGAMNTEAFF.

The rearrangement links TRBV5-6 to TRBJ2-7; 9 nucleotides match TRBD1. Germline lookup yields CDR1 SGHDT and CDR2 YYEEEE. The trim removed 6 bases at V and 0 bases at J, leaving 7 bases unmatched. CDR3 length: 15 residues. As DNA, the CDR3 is TGTGCCAGCACCCTCGACAGGGGGATCTCCTACGAGCAGTACTTC. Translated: CASTLDRGISYEQYF.

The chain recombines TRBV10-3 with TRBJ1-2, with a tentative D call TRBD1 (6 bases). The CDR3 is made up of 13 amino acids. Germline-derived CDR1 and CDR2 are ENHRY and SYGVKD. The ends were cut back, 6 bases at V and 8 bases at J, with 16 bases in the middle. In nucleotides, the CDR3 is TGTGCCATCAGGGGGGACACCGGGAAGGGCTACACCTTC. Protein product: CAIRGDTGKGYTF.

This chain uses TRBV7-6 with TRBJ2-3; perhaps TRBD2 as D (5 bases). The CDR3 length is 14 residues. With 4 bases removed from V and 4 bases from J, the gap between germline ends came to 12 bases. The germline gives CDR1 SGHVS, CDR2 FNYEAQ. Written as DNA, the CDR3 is TGTGCCAGCAGCTGGACGGTCGGGGCAGATACGCAGTATTTT. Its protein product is CASSWTVGADTQYF.

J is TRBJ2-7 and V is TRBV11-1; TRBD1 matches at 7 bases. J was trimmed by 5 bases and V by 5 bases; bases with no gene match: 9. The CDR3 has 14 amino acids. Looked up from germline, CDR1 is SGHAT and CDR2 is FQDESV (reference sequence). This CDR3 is CASSQDRAWDEQYF. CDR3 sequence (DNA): TGTGCCAGCAGCCAAGACAGGGCCTGGGACGAGCAGTACTTC. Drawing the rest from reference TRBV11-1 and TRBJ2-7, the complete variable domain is EAEVAQSPRYKITEKSQAVAFWCDPISGHATLYWYRQILGQGPELLVQFQDESVVDDSQLPKDRFSAERLKGVDSTLKIQPAELGDSAMYLCASSQDRAWDEQYFGPGTRLTVT.

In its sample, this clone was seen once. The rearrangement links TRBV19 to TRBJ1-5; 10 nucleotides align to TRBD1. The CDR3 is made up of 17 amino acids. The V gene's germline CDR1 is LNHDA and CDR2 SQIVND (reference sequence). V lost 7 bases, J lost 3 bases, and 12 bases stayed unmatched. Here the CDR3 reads CASTVMVGTGDNQPQHF. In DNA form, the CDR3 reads TGTGCCAGTACCGTGATGGTCGGGACAGGGGACAATCAGCCCCAGCATTTT. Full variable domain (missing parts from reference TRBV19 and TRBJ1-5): DGGITQSPKYLFRKEGQNVTLSCEQNLNHDAMYWYRQDPGQGLRLIYYSQIVNDFQKGDIAEGYSVSREKKESFPLTVTSAQKNPTAFYLCASTVMVGTGDNQPQHFGDGTRLSIL.